Listed below are T cell receptor beta chains from one sample, sequenced in a study of T cell clones after liver transplantation. Produced via immunoSEQ multiplex PCR; TCRdb's table is partial and in-frame only. Of 55,000 to 75,000 clones in the sample, around 70% are singletons; the top ten hold less than 3.5%. Material: CD4+ T cells from blood, obtained at the approximately 15-month timepoint. The receptors stem from a human patient who received a liver transplant. Certain T cells may be donor cells from the graft. The CDR3 runs from the conserved cysteine through the conserved F or W. Each record gives: J gene, clone size, V gene, D gene, CDR3 DNA, CDR3 protein. The D gene is left open where the match is weak. Clone size, where shown, is once, few, many, or a class for clones that have expanded.

>TRBJ2-5|few|TRBV7-9|.
TGTGCCAGCAGCTTATGGGGGCGCGGAGAGACCCAGTACTTC
CASSLWGRGETQYF
>TRBJ2-5|.|TRBV11-3|.
TGTGCCAGCAGTACAGGGCCTGCCAAGACCCAGTACTTC
CASSTGPAKTQYF
>TRBJ2-2|.|TRBV18|.
TGTGCCAGCTCACCCCGCAATCCCCGGGATAACACCGGGGAGCTGTTTTTT
CASSPRNPRDNTGELFF
>TRBJ2-5|few|TRBV5-1|.
TGCGCCAGCAGCCCCGGTTCGGTAGCAGCAGAGACCCAGTACTTC
CASSPGSVAAETQYF
>TRBJ2-5|.|TRBV2|TRBD2
TGTGCCAGCAGTGAAACGGTCGGGGGGGCAGGGACCCAGTACTTC
CASSETVGGAGTQYF
>TRBJ1-1|.|TRBV11-2|TRBD1
TGTGCCAGCAGCTTAAAGGACAGGGTGTATGGGGCCAACACTGAAGCTTTCTTT
CASSLKDRVYGANTEAFF
>TRBJ2-7|.|TRBV6-5|.
TGTGCCAGCGGACAGCCGACCTACGAGCAGTACTTC
CASGQPTYEQYF
>TRBJ2-1|many|TRBV28|.
TGTGCCAGCAGTACGTACCAACACAATGAGCAGTTCTTC
CASSTYQHNEQFF
>TRBJ1-3|.|TRBV11-2|.
TGTGCCAGCAGCCCAAACCCGTCTAACTCTGGAAACACCATATATTTT
CASSPNPSNSGNTIYF
>TRBJ2-3|.|TRBV28|TRBD1
TGTGCCAGCTCTAGGGGGCAAGATACGCAGTATTTT
CASSRGQDTQYF
>TRBJ1-2|.|TRBV6-5|TRBD1
TGTGCCAGCAAAGGACAGGGGGCTCTTAGCTATGGCTACACCTTC
CASKGQGALSYGYTF
>TRBJ1-5|.|TRBV6-6|TRBD1
TGTGCCAGCAGGGGACAGAACAATCAGCCCCAGCATTTT
CASRGQNNQPQHF
>TRBJ2-4|.|TRBV14|.
TGTGCCAGCAGCCCAGGGATAGCCAAAAACATTCAGTACTTC
CASSPGIAKNIQYF
>TRBJ1-4|.|TRBV28|TRBD1
TGTGCCAGCAACCCTATCACAGGGGGCAGCAATGAAAAACTGTTTTTT
CASNPITGGSNEKLFF
>TRBJ2-5|few|TRBV19|TRBD2
TGTGCCAGTAGTATAGGGACTAGCGGGGGGTATGAGACCCAGTACTTC
CASSIGTSGGYETQYF
>TRBJ2-1|.|TRBV5-1|.
TGCGCCAGCAGCTTGAGGGGGGACGTCAACAATGAGCAGTTCTTC
CASSLRGDVNNEQFF
>TRBJ2-7|.|TRBV6-5|.
TGTGCCAGCAGTTTTACATCGATCCACTACGAGCAGTACTTC
CASSFTSIHYEQYF
>TRBJ1-1|.|TRBV4-2|TRBD1
TGTGCCAGCAGCCAGTTGGACAGGGGGTACGGTGAAGCTTTCTTT
CASSQLDRGYGEAFF
>TRBJ2-3|few|TRBV29-1|TRBD2
TGCACGTCCTCGGCGGGAGGGCCAAGTACGCAGTATTTT
CTSSAGGPSTQYF
>TRBJ1-2|.|TRBV19|.
TGTGCCAGTAGTATCGAGAGTGGGCCATCTAACTATGGCTACACCTTC
CASSIESGPSNYGYTF
>TRBJ1-1|.|TRBV18|.
TGTGCCAGCTCAGAAGTAGAGAACACTGAAGCTTTCTTT
CASSEVENTEAFF
>TRBJ2-7|.|TRBV2|.
TGTGCCAGCAGGGAGGGTATGACCTACGAGCAGTACTTC
CASREGMTYEQYF